These 10 T cell receptor beta chains were all obtained from the same sample, sequenced in a study of Ad26.COV2.S vaccination and SARS-CoV-2 variants. TCRdb's table, derived via immunoSEQ multiplex PCR, lists solely in-frame clones and lacks some. This sample has 350,000 to 500,000 clones; roughly 87% occur once, and the top ten carry about 2.5%. This sample's treatment: around 19 received Ad26.COV2.S at low or high dose, single or two shots; 5 received placebo; per-sample allocation not given. The samples were gathered on day 63 after the first injection of vaccine or placebo. The sequences come from peripheral blood, collected in a trial of Ad26.COV2.S vaccine versus placebo. These receptors were taken from a person between 18 and 59 years old who received the Ad26.COV2.S COVID-19 vaccine or a placebo.

The chain links TRBV13 to TRBJ1-1; D is undetermined. Trimming removed 4 bases at V and 3 bases at J, with 18 bases between. Germline V gene lookup returns CDR1 PRHDT and CDR2 FYEKMQ (reference sequence). The CDR3 spans 16 residues. CDR3 residues: CASSSIFGGRDTEAFF. The CDR3 nucleotides read TGTGCCAGCAGCTCCATCTTCGGCGGTCGGGACACTGAAGCTTTCTTT.

This sequence joins TRBV19 and TRBJ2-5; 7 nucleotides align to TRBD1. Trimming removed 5 bases from V and 6 bases from J; junction bases left unmatched: 9. The CDR3 is made up of 14 amino acids. Germline lookup yields CDR1 LNHDA and CDR2 SQIVND (reference sequence). The CDR3 is CASSLTGTDQTQYF. The CDR3 nucleotides read TGTGCCAGTAGTCTCACCGGGACAGACCAGACCCAGTACTTC.

The chain recombines TRBV7-2 with TRBJ1-4; D perhaps matches TRBD1 (5 bases). CDR1 is SGHTA and CDR2 is FQGNSA in the germline V gene. This CDR3 is 15 amino acids long. Trimming removed 4 bases from V and 6 bases from J, with 15 bases in between. In nucleotides, the CDR3 is TGTGCCAGCAGCTCGGGACCTTTGCTTTATGAAAAACTGTTTTTT. It is translated as CASSSGPLLYEKLFF.

The chain links TRBV19 to TRBJ1-1; no clear D. The CDR3 length is 11 residues. The V and J ends lost 7 bases and 7 bases respectively, with 10 bases between them. In germline, CDR1 is LNHDA, CDR2 SQIVND (reference sequence). CDR3 coding DNA: TGTGCCAGTACGGGTAGCGTTGAAGCTTTCTTT. Its protein product is CASTGSVEAFF.

The J gene is TRBJ1-2, the V gene TRBV6-2 or TRBV6-3, with D perhaps matching TRBD1 (5 bases). Trimming shortened V by 5 bases and J by 4 bases, and 14 bases separated the two germline ends. The CDR3 extends over 14 amino acids. The germline V gene has CDR1 MNHEY and CDR2 SVGEGT. DNA for the CDR3: TGTGCCAGCAGTCCGCTGACAGCTTCCTATGGCTACACCTTC. Protein: CASSPLTASYGYTF.

The V and J genes are TRBV29-1 and TRBJ1-2; D is undetermined. CDR1 is SQVTM, CDR2 ANQGSEA, per germline. Trimming removed 4 bases at V and 0 bases at J, with 12 bases between. The CDR3 length is 14 residues. The CDR3 loop reads CSVGGVTSNYGYTF. The CDR3 nucleotides read TGCAGCGTTGGTGGGGTTACCTCTAACTATGGCTACACCTTC.

A note on this clone: At the DNA level, this CDR3 is encoded by other sequences in the same sample as well. The genes are TRBV7-8 and TRBJ2-1; TRBD2 matches 12 bases. Trimming at V came to 6 bases and at J to 3 bases, leaving 3 bases not matched to a gene. The germline CDR1 and CDR2 sequences are SGHVS and FQNEAQ. The CDR3 is 15 residues long. CDR3 sequence (DNA): TGTGCCAGCAGGCTACTAGCGGGGGGCTACAATGAGCAGTTCTTC. Translating it yields CASRLLAGGYNEQFF.

The CDR3 region is CASSQDSSGSDTGELFF. In DNA form, the CDR3 reads TGCGCCAGCAGCCAAGATAGCAGCGGGAGTGACACCGGGGAGCTGTTTTTT. The rearrangement links TRBV4-1 to TRBJ2-2; 8 bases are shared with TRBD2. CDR1 is MGHRA and CDR2 is YSYEKL in the germline V gene. Losses at the gene ends were 0 bases for V and 3 bases for J; bases not matched to a gene: 6. The CDR3 loop spans 17 amino acids.

This clone was observed a single time. The genes are TRBV30 and TRBJ2-6; D not resolved. The V end was cut by 0 bases, the J end by 4 bases, with 10 bases between. Germline-derived CDR1 and CDR2 are GTSNPN and SVGIG (reference sequence). CDR3 length equals 15 residues. CDR3 nucleotide sequence: TGTGCCTGGAGTGTAATGGGCCCCGGGGCCAACGTCCTGACTTTC. Encoded protein: CAWSVMGPGANVLTF.

Only one count was recorded for this clone. The same CDR3 arises from other DNA sequences in this sample as well. The chain has TRBV28 and TRBJ1-1, with a weak D call TRBD1 (6 bases). CDR1 MDHEN and CDR2 SYDVKM come from the germline V gene. The CDR3 spans 14 residues. The V gene lost 3 bases and the J gene lost 1 base, with 9 bases spanning the gap. The CDR3 is CASSLGGQNTEAFF. CDR3 DNA sequence: TGTGCCAGCAGTTTGGGGGGACAGAACACTGAAGCTTTCTTT.